The 27 T cell receptor beta chains below all came from one sample that was sequenced in a study of beta chain features in type 1 diabetes (dated by TCRdb to the late 2010s). The protocol used for the library was the immunoSEQ multiplex PCR assay. The entire amount of isolated RNA was reverse transcribed using the High Capacity cDNA Reverse Transcription Kit, so the sequenced TCRB transcripts were expressed ones. Not all clones reach the TCRdb copy of this immuneACCESS table, which keeps in-frame sequences only. Checked studies attribute under half of the gap to unresolved V genes and leave the rest unexplained. Across this sample there are under 900,000 clones, with under 20% seen only once. The ten biggest clones cover 0.023% of the sample. Sequenced: naive CD4+ T cells from blood. In light of the paper, this sample's cell subset or site label describes: true naive CD4+ T cells. Receptor source: a woman aged 18-29 years in good health.

This clone turned up a few times. The J gene is TRBJ2-5, the V gene TRBV5-6; 7 bases line up with TRBD1. Germline loops: CDR1 SGHDT, CDR2 YYEEEE. This CDR3 comprises 14 residues. The J segment lost 3 bases and the V segment lost 4 bases, leaving 6 bases of the junction unmatched. CDR3 in DNA: TGTGCCAGCAGCCAGGCCGGGACAGAAGAGACCCAGTACTTC. Its protein is CASSQAGTEETQYF. The full variable domain, in which reference TRBV5-6 and TRBJ2-5 provide the parts outside the CDR3, is DAGVTQSPTHLIKTRGQQVTLRCSPKSGHDTVSWYQQALGQGPQFIFQYYEEEERQRGNFPDRFSGHQFPNYSSELNVNALLLGDSALYLCASSQAGTEETQYFGPGTRLLVL.

This rearrangement joins TRBV7-2 to TRBJ2-2; D unresolved. The CDR3 has 15 amino acids. The germline V gene encodes CDR1 SGHTA and CDR2 FQGNSA. The germline V and J ends were trimmed by 3 bases and 1 base, with 9 bases remaining between them. The CDR3 loop is CASSLAIRNTGELFF. The CDR3 DNA follows: TGTGCCAGCAGCTTGGCCATCCGGAACACCGGGGAGCTGTTTTTT.

This clone has only a few counts. The J gene is TRBJ2-7, the V gene TRBV28, with TRBD1 identical over 11 bases. The germline V gene has CDR1 MDHEN and CDR2 SYDVKM. The CDR3 loop spans 15 amino acids. V lost 7 bases to trimming and J lost 7 bases; unmatched junction nucleotides: 12. The CDR3 protein is CASTEGGQGAREQYF. DNA of the CDR3: TGTGCCAGCACCGAAGGTGGACAGGGGGCTCGAGAGCAGTACTTC.

This clone was found a few times. The chain joins TRBV28 to TRBJ1-4, with TRBD1 as a possible D gene (5 bases). This CDR3 has 13 residues. Germline V gene lookup returns CDR1 MDHEN and CDR2 SYDVKM. Between the trimmed V and J ends, which lost 7 bases and 10 bases, there was a span of 16 bases. The CDR3 coding sequence is TGTGCCAGCACCGAGCCGGACAAGGGAAAACTGTTTTTT. Translating it yields CASTEPDKGKLFF.

Regarding this clone: The sample holds other DNA sequences that translate to the same CDR3. V usage is TRBV15 and J usage is TRBJ2-3, with D uncertain. This CDR3 contains 14 residues. V was cut by 6 bases and J by 2 bases, with 12 bases left in between. Per the germline V gene, CDR1 is LNHNV and CDR2 is YYDKDF (reference sequence). The chain's CDR3 is CATSSLQYTDTQYF. CDR3 sequence (DNA): TGTGCCACCAGTTCCCTGCAGTACACAGATACGCAGTATTTT.

This clone was seen more than once but under ten times. V is TRBV15 and J is TRBJ2-1; 7 bases are shared with TRBD2. There are 18 residues in the CDR3. CDR1 is LNHNV, CDR2 YYDKDF, per germline (reference sequence). With 1 base clipped from V and 6 bases from J, the junction kept 15 bases outside the gene matches. The CDR3 region is CATSRVLPSGTPPNEQFF. The CDR3 DNA reads as TGTGCCACCAGCAGAGTCCTCCCCAGCGGGACTCCGCCCAATGAGCAGTTCTTC. The variable domain in full, with the rest retrieved from reference TRBV15 and TRBJ2-1, is DAMVIQNPRYQVTQFGKPVTLSCSQTLNHNVMYWYQQKSSQAPKLLFHYYDKDFNNEADTPDNFQSRRPNTSFCFLDIRSPGLGDTAMYLCATSRVLPSGTPPNEQFFGPGTRLTVL.

This clone occurred once. The chain combines TRBV10-3 with TRBJ2-6; 11 bases fit TRBD1. The V gene end was trimmed by 6 bases and the J gene end by 4 bases; junction bases not matched to a gene: 11. The CDR3 length is 18 residues. Germline V gene sequence: CDR1 ENHRY, CDR2 SYGVKD. In DNA form, the CDR3 reads TGTGCCATCAGATCCGGGACAGGGGGTCCTTCCGGGGCCAACGTCCTGACTTTC. This gives the protein CAIRSGTGGPSGANVLTF.

The chain employs TRBV5-1 and TRBJ2-3, with TRBD2 matching 7 bases. The junction had 9 bases not matched to a gene; V was cut back by 4 bases and J by 4 bases. This CDR3 region has 15 residues. Germline values: CDR1 SGHRS, CDR2 YFSETQ. The CDR3 loop is CASSTGLGVADTQYF. The CDR3 DNA reads TGCGCCAGCAGCACCGGACTAGGGGTCGCAGATACGCAGTATTTT.

This clone was recorded a few times. In the same sample, other DNA sequences code for this CDR3. The rearrangement joins TRBV5-1 to TRBJ2-5, with D maybe TRBD2 (6 bases). V was shortened by 1 base and J by 2 bases, with 9 bases between the two germline ends. Germline V gene data show CDR1 as SGHRS and CDR2 as YFSETQ. The CDR3 has 14 amino acids. The CDR3 DNA sequence: TGCGCCAGCAGCTTGACCGGGAGTCAAGAGACCCAGTACTTC. Amino acid sequence: CASSLTGSQETQYF.

This clone has just a few counts. V gene TRBV2 combines with J gene TRBJ1-2, with a possible D match to TRBD1 (5 bases). Trimming removed 7 bases at V and 2 bases at J, with 14 bases between. The CDR3 covers 14 residues. Germline-derived CDR1 and CDR2 are SNHLY and FYNNEI. This CDR3 is CASKAGRVNYGYTF. CDR3 DNA sequence: TGTGCCAGCAAGGCAGGGAGGGTAAACTATGGCTACACCTTC.

The V gene is TRBV2, the J gene TRBJ2-5, with D tentatively TRBD2 (6 bases). This CDR3 spans 14 amino acids. Germline V gene lookup returns CDR1 SNHLY and CDR2 FYNNEI. CDR3 loop: CAARRRGPQETQYF. The CDR3 DNA reads TGTGCTGCTCGGAGGCGGGGCCCGCAAGAGACCCAGTACTTC.

The chain uses TRBV7-2 and TRBJ2-5, with TRBD2 as a possible D gene (5 bases). This CDR3 has 14 amino acids. Trimming pared 6 bases from V and 7 bases from J, leaving 18 bases between. Germline V gene data show CDR1 as SGHTA and CDR2 as FQGNSA. In DNA form, the CDR3 reads TGTGCCAGCAGGCCCCCGCCCGGGGTGGGGACCCAGTACTTC. Amino acids: CASRPPPGVGTQYF.

V and J are TRBV5-1 and TRBJ2-1; D unclear. The V gene's germline CDR1 is SGHRS and CDR2 YFSETQ. This CDR3 is 18 amino acids long. The germline V and J ends were trimmed by 5 bases and 0 bases, with 21 bases remaining between them. CDR3 in amino acids: CASSIRREDRSSYNEQFF. In DNA, the CDR3 is TGCGCCAGCAGTATCAGAAGGGAAGATAGGAGCTCCTACAATGAGCAGTTCTTC.

The chain has TRBV7-2 and TRBJ2-4, with 9 bases lining up with TRBD2. In germline, CDR1 is SGHTA, CDR2 FQGNSA. The ends lost 1 base at V and 8 bases at J; junction bases unmatched: 3. This CDR3 has 14 residues. The CDR3 reads CASSLVAGGDIQYF. The CDR3 nucleotides read TGTGCCAGCAGCTTAGTGGCGGGAGGGGACATTCAGTACTTC.

The chain uses TRBV20-1 and TRBJ1-5; D may be TRBD1 (5 bases). The length of the CDR3 is 11 residues. Per the germline V gene, CDR1 is DFQATT and CDR2 is SNEGSKA (reference sequence). V was clipped by 2 bases and J by 11 bases, with 10 bases between them. The DNA for the CDR3 is TGCAGTGCTAGATCCGGGGCGGCCCAGCATTTT. Amino acids: CSARSGAAQHF.

This clone was observed a few times. The CDR3 sequence is CASSFPTRDNEQFF. The CDR3 coding sequence is TGTGCCAGCAGCTTCCCGACTAGGGACAATGAGCAGTTCTTC. The chain recombines TRBV5-6 with TRBJ2-1; the D gene is possibly TRBD2 (6 bases). In germline, CDR1 is SGHDT, CDR2 YYEEEE. The germline V and J ends were trimmed by 2 bases and 5 bases, with 11 bases remaining between them. CDR3 length equals 14 residues.

In its sample, this clone was seen many times. V usage is TRBV10-3 and J usage is TRBJ2-7; D possibly corresponds to TRBD1 (5 bases). Per germline, CDR1 ENHRY and CDR2 SYGVKD. CDR3 length: 12 residues. The V and J ends lost 8 bases and 5 bases respectively, with 13 bases between them. This CDR3 reads CAIARQLNEQYF. For the CDR3, the DNA is TGTGCCATCGCGAGACAGTTGAACGAGCAGTACTTC.

The chain links TRBV11-2 to TRBJ2-5; maybe TRBD2 (5 bases). Germline lookup yields CDR1 SGHAT and CDR2 FQNNGV. Trimming took off 8 bases at V and 13 bases at J, with 14 bases between the two ends. This CDR3 is built from 10 residues. CDR3 nucleotides: TGTGCCAGCGGGCGGACTCGACGGTACTTC. Translating gives CASGRTRRYF.

This clone was seen a few times. The chain employs TRBV28 and TRBJ2-1; the D call may be TRBD1 or TRBD2 (5 bases each). The CDR3 spans 14 residues. CDR1 and CDR2 from the germline V gene are MDHEN and SYDVKM. Between the trimmed V and J ends, which lost 6 bases and 2 bases, there was a span of 11 bases. The chain's CDR3 is CASSTLGAYNEQFF. As DNA, the CDR3 is TGTGCCAGCAGCACTTTGGGGGCCTACAATGAGCAGTTCTTC.

This chain links TRBV28 with TRBJ2-1; D not certain. Looked up from germline, CDR1 is MDHEN and CDR2 is SYDVKM. This CDR3 is 12 amino acids long. V was cut by 3 bases and J by 6 bases, with 6 bases left in between. CDR3 residues: CASSFLGNEQFF. DNA of the CDR3: TGTGCCAGCAGTTTTTTGGGCAATGAGCAGTTCTTC. The complete variable domain, with remaining parts taken from reference TRBV28 and TRBJ2-1, reads DVKVTQSSRYLVKRTGEKVFLECVQDMDHENMFWYRQDPGLGLRLIYFSYDVKMKEKGDIPEGYSVSREKKERFSLILESASTNQTSMYLCASSFLGNEQFFGPGTRLTVL.

The chain combines TRBV5-1 with TRBJ2-7; perhaps TRBD1 as D (5 bases). Trimming removed 0 bases from V and 1 base from J, with 8 bases in between. Germline V gives CDR1 SGHRS, CDR2 YFSETQ. The CDR3 runs to 14 residues. The CDR3 spells CASSLDGQSYEQYF. The CDR3 nucleotides are TGCGCCAGCAGCTTGGACGGACAATCCTACGAGCAGTACTTC.

The V and J genes are TRBV6-5 and TRBJ2-1, with 10 bases fitting TRBD1. V was clipped by 7 bases and J by 4 bases; unmatched bases: 7. Per germline, CDR1 MNHEY and CDR2 SVGAGI. CDR3 length: 15 residues. CDR3 coding DNA: TGTGCCAGCACCAAACCGGGACAGGGGTACAATGAGCAGTTCTTC. As protein: CASTKPGQGYNEQFF.

This clone has more than one count but fewer than ten. V and J are TRBV29-1 and TRBJ1-2; D ambiguous. CDR3 length: 12 amino acids. Germline V gives CDR1 SQVTM, CDR2 ANQGSEA. V lost 4 bases to trimming and J lost 2 bases, with 8 bases between them. CDR3 sequence reads: CSVATVNYGYTF. CDR3 coding DNA: TGCAGCGTTGCGACGGTAAACTATGGCTACACCTTC.

This clone was picked up a small number of times. Since a much larger clone is just one base distant, this may be a read error. The CDR3 bases are TGTGCCAGCAGCTTAGACAATGAGCAGTTCTTC. Translated: CASSLDNEQFF. This rearrangement joins TRBV5-4 to TRBJ2-1; D gene uncertain. The germline V gene has CDR1 SGHNT and CDR2 YYREEE (reference sequence). The CDR3 is 11 amino acids. V lost 2 bases and J lost 5, with 2 bases in between.

This clone has a handful of counts. The V gene is TRBV5-4, the J gene TRBJ2-1; TRBD2 aligns across 9 bases. Trimming at V came to 3 bases and at J to 1 base, leaving 5 bases not matched to a gene. CDR1 and CDR2 from the germline V gene are SGHNT and YYREEE (reference sequence). The CDR3 length is 16 residues. Here the CDR3 reads CASSWGSGRSYNEQFF. The DNA of the CDR3 is TGTGCCAGCAGCTGGGGTAGCGGGAGATCCTACAATGAGCAGTTCTTC.

In this sample, this clone turned up a few times. The chain has TRBV5-1 and TRBJ2-6, with a possible D match to TRBD1 (5 bases). Germline assignment: CDR1 SGHRS and CDR2 YFSETQ. The CDR3 runs to 15 residues. Trimming removed 4 bases at V and 0 bases at J, with 8 bases between. The CDR3 DNA reads as TGCGCCAGCAGCCAAGACAGCTCTGGGGCCAACGTCCTGACTTTC. Encoded protein: CASSQDSSGANVLTF.

In its sample, this clone was seen a few times. V gene TRBV5-6 combines with J gene TRBJ2-3; D remains ambiguous. Germline assignment: CDR1 SGHDT and CDR2 YYEEEE. This CDR3 region has 15 residues. V gave up 4 bases and J gave up 0 bases, with 12 bases separating them. The chain's CDR3 is CASSPGLVSTDTQYF. Here the CDR3 DNA reads TGTGCCAGCAGCCCCGGGCTAGTAAGCACAGATACGCAGTATTTT.